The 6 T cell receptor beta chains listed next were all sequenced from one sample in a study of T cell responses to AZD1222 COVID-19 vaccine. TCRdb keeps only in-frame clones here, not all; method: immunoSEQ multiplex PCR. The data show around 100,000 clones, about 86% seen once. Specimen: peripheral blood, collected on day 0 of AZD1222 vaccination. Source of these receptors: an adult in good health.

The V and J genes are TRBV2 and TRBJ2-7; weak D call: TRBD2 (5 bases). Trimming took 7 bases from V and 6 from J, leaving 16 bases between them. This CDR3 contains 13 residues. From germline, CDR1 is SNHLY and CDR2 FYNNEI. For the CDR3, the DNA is TGTGCCAGCAATACGATCTATAGCGCCGAGCAGTACTTC. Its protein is CASNTIYSAEQYF. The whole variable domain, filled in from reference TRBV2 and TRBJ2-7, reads EPEVTQTPSHQVTQMGQEVILRCVPISNHLYFYWYRQILGQKVEFLVSFYNNEISEKSEIFDDQFSVERPDGSNFTLKIRSTKLEDSAMYFCASNTIYSAEQYFGPGTRLTVT.

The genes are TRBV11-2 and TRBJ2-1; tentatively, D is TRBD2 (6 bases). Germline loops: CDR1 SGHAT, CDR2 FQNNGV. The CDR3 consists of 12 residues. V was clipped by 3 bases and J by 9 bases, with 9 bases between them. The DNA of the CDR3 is TGTGCCAGCAGCTTGCACGGGGGTGAGCAGTTCTTC. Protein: CASSLHGGEQFF.

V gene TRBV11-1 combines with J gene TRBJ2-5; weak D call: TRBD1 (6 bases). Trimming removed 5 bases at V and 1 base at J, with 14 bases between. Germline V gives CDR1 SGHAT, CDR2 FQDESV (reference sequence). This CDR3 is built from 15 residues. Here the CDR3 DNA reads TGTGCCAGCAGCCAAGCCCTAGGGGGCCAAGAGACCCAGTACTTC. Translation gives CASSQALGGQETQYF.

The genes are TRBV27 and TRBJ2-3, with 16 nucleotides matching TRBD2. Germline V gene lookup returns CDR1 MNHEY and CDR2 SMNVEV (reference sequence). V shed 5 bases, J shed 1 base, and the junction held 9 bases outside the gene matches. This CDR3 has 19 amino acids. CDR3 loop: CASSLLGLAGGPGTDTQYF. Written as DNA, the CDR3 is TGTGCCAGCAGTCTACTGGGACTAGCGGGGGGGCCTGGCACAGATACGCAGTATTTT.

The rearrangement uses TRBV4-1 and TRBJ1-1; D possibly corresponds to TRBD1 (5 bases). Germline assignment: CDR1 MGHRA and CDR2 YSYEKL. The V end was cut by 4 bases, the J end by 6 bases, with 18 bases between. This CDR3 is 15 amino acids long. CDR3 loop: CASSPPGWLGPEAFF. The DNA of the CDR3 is TGCGCCAGCAGCCCGCCCGGGTGGTTGGGGCCTGAAGCTTTCTTT.

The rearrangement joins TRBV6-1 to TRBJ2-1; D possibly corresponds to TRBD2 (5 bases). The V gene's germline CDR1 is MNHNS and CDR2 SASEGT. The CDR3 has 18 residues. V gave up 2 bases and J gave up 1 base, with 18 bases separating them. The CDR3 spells CASSEKLTGERSYNEQFF. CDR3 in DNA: TGTGCCAGCAGTGAAAAACTTACCGGGGAGAGGTCCTACAATGAGCAGTTCTTC.